One sample yielded the 7 T cell receptor beta chains listed below, sequenced in a study of regulatory T cells in long-lasting Graves disease. According to the study, TCR beta libraries were built with iRepertoire HTBI primers and CDR3-region Arm-PCR. Using its own MiXCR run on the multiplex PCR reads, TCRdb lists one record per CDR3 protein. This sample has about half a million distinct CDR3 sequences, with 9.5% to 15% found just once. Time point noted: newly diagnosed GD, antithyroid drugs for less than 3 months. PBMC RNA served as the TCR library source. Separately, the same data were catalogued under a study of T cells in Graves' hyperthyroidism and ophthalmopathy.

The source was peripheral blood mononuclear cells (PBMCs), collected at new diagnosis, from a patient treated with antithyroid drugs. These receptor sequences come from a woman aged 25 to 39 with Graves disease.

In its sample, this clonotype was seen a few times. This chain joins TRBV18 and TRBJ1-1; a possible D gene is TRBD1 (5 bases). The V end was cut by 2 bases, the J end by 2 bases, with 21 bases between. Germline lookup yields CDR1 KGHSH and CDR2 LQKENI. The CDR3 has 18 amino acids. The CDR3 loop is CASSPGRISVGPNTEAFF. The CDR3 DNA follows: TGTGCCAGCTCACCAGGACGGATTTCCGTGGGACCTAACACTGAAGCTTTCTTT.

This clonotype has only a few counts. The V and J genes are TRBV7-2 and TRBJ2-7; TRBD1 matches 7 bases. Germline assignment: CDR1 SGHTA and CDR2 FQGNSA. Trimming took 0 bases from V and 7 from J; bases not matched to a gene: 3. This CDR3 contains 13 residues. CDR3 bases: TGTGCCAGCAGCTTAGCCGGGACAGTGGAGCAGTACTTC. This sequence encodes CASSLAGTVEQYF.

This clonotype came up a few times. The V call is TRBV20-1, the J call TRBJ1-3; no clear D. V lost 3 bases and J lost 2, with 11 bases in between. The CDR3 has 14 amino acids. The germline gives CDR1 DFQATT, CDR2 SNEGSKA (reference sequence). The CDR3 loop reads CSASLGSAGNTIYF. In DNA form, the CDR3 reads TGCAGTGCTAGTTTGGGGAGCGCTGGAAACACCATATATTTT.

Many counts were recorded for this clonotype. The gene calls are TRBV7-2 and TRBJ1-2; D may be TRBD1 (6 bases). The CDR3 contains 14 residues. Germline lookup yields CDR1 SGHTA and CDR2 FQGNSA. The V gene lost 3 bases and the J gene lost 5 bases, with 13 bases spanning the gap. This CDR3 reads CASSFTTGRYGYTF. In nucleotides, the CDR3 is TGTGCCAGCAGCTTTACCACAGGGCGTTATGGCTACACCTTC.

This clonotype was counted a few times. This sequence joins TRBV6-2 or TRBV6-3 and TRBJ2-2; tentative D call: TRBD2 (6 bases). The CDR3 extends over 16 amino acids. The V end lost 5 bases, the J end lost 3 bases, and 16 bases lay between the germline ends. Germline V lookup: CDR1 MNHEY, CDR2 SVGEGT. The CDR3 protein is CASSRRPEGYTGELFF. The DNA for the CDR3 is TGTGCCAGCAGTAGGCGGCCGGAGGGGTACACCGGGGAGCTGTTTTTT.

The sample holds many counts of this clonotype. The chain uses TRBV19 and TRBJ2-3; D ambiguous. CDR3 length: 13 residues. The V end was cut by 2 bases, the J end by 2 bases, with 5 bases between. Germline V gives CDR1 LNHDA, CDR2 SQIVND (reference sequence). CDR3 loop: CASSISPTDTQYF. The CDR3 DNA reads as TGTGCCAGTAGTATATCTCCCACAGATACGCAGTATTTT.

This clonotype was detected only a few times. The chain joins TRBV6-5 to TRBJ2-7, with TRBD2 matching 10 bases. Germline V gene lookup returns CDR1 MNHEY and CDR2 SVGAGI. This CDR3 region has 18 residues. The trim removed 4 bases at V and 3 bases at J, leaving 15 bases unmatched. In nucleotides, the CDR3 is TGTGCCAGCAGTTTATTTCTAGCGGGAGTGAATCCCATCTACGAGCAGTACTTC. This translates into CASSLFLAGVNPIYEQYF.